This is a list of T cell receptor beta chains from one sample in a study of control samples from healthy donors and cancer patients. The table came from immunoSEQ multiplex PCR; TCRdb's copy has only in-frame clones and leaves some out. This table has 100,000 to 150,000 clones, roughly 87% appearing once. Sequencing input: blood. Receptor source: a man aged 18-30 years in good health. The CDR3 runs from the conserved cysteine through the conserved F or W. D genes are given only for firm matches. Not every row has a clone size; where given, it reads once, few, many or a size class.

>TRBJ1-6|13|NA|NA|TRBV19
TGTGCCAGTAGTATGGGCAGGAATTCACCCCTCCACTTT
CASSMGRNSPLHF
>TRBJ1-6|16|NA|NA|TRBV7-9
TGTGCCAGCAGCTTAGCGGGGGGCGCGGGGGTTTCACCCCTCCACTTT
CASSLAGGAGVSPLHF
>TRBJ2-7|13|NA|NA|TRBV5-6
TGTGCCAGCAGCCACCCTTTACGCTACGAGCAGTACTTC
CASSHPLRYEQYF
>TRBJ2-7|14|TRBD1|NA|TRBV9
TGTGCCAGCAGCGTCGGACAGGGAACCTACGAGCAGTACTTC
CASSVGQGTYEQYF
>TRBJ2-2|11|TRBD1|NA|TRBV19
TGTGGGACAGGGTTCACCGGGGAGCTGTTTTTT
CGTGFTGELFF
>TRBJ2-5|15|TRBD2|NA|TRBV5-1
TGCGCCAGCAGCTTGGCCTCGGGACTAAGTGAGACCCAGTACTTC
CASSLASGLSETQYF
>TRBJ1-4|16|NA|few|TRBV7-9
TGTGCCAGCAGCTTAGCGTTTTCGGGGGTGACGAAAAAACTGTTTTTT
CASSLAFSGVTKKLFF
>TRBJ1-2|12|NA|NA|TRBV2
TGTGCCAGCAGGACGGGACCCTATGGCTACACCTTC
CASRTGPYGYTF
>TRBJ2-7|15|TRBD1|NA|TRBV19
TGTGCCAGCCGAAGCCGGGTACAGGGGGACCACGAGCAGTACTTC
CASRSRVQGDHEQYF
>TRBJ2-7|14|TRBD1|NA|TRBV27
TGTGCCAGCAGGAGGGGGCCAGTTACCTACGAGCAGTACTTC
CASRRGPVTYEQYF
>TRBJ2-7|14|NA|NA|TRBV4-1
TGCGCCAGCAGCCAGGCCAGCGTGATCGGGGAGCAGTACTTC
CASSQASVIGEQYF
>TRBJ2-1|15|TRBD2|NA|TRBV5-1
TGCGCCAGCAGCTTTCCCGGGACTAGTGGGTATGAGCAGTTCTTC
CASSFPGTSGYEQFF
>TRBJ2-2|14|TRBD2|NA|TRBV7-3
TGTGCCAGCAGCCGGGGACTAGCGGCCGGGGAGCTGTTTTTT
CASSRGLAAGELFF
>TRBJ1-1|16|TRBD1|NA|TRBV18
TGTGCCAGCTCACTCTCTAGGACAGGGCAAAACACTGAAGCTTTCTTT
CASSLSRTGQNTEAFF
>TRBJ2-1|13|NA|NA|TRBV14
TGTGCCAGCAGCCAAGATCTACCGACGGAGCAGTTCTTC
CASSQDLPTEQFF
>TRBJ2-4|12|NA|NA|TRBV6-2/TRBV6-3
TGTGCCAGCAGTTATTTCCAGGGGATGAAGTACTTC
CASSYFQGMKYF
>TRBJ1-5|17|NA|NA|TRBV7-8
TGTGCCAGCAGCTTAGTGTTGCGTGGCAGGGGCAATCAGCCCCAGCATTTT
CASSLVLRGRGNQPQHF
>TRBJ1-3|13|NA|NA|TRBV6-5
TGTGCCAGCGGCGAGCAAGCTGGAAACACCATATATTTT
CASGEQAGNTIYF
>TRBJ2-2|16|NA|NA|TRBV15
TGTGCCACCAGCAGAGATTTAACAGGGCGAACCGGGGAGCTGTTTTTT
CATSRDLTGRTGELFF
>TRBJ1-5|14|TRBD1|NA|TRBV30
TGTGCCTGGAGTTTGACAGGGCGGTCTCAGCCCCAGCATTTT
CAWSLTGRSQPQHF
>TRBJ2-1|14|NA|NA|TRBV6-5
TGTGCCAGCACCCTTAGCTGGAGCCACAATGAGCAGTTCTTC
CASTLSWSHNEQFF
>TRBJ2-3|19|TRBD2|NA|TRBV7-2
TGTGCCAGCAGCTTAGCGCTAATGGGACTAGCGGGAGCGACGAGTACGCAGTATTTT
CASSLALMGLAGATSTQYF
>TRBJ2-1|16|TRBD1|once|TRBV10-3
TGTGCCATCAGTGAGTTACAGGACAGGGCCCACAATGAGCAGTTCTTC
CAISELQDRAHNEQFF
>TRBJ2-7|14|NA|NA|TRBV10-3
TGTGCCATCAAAGTTGGGGCAGGGCTATACGAGCAGTACTTC
CAIKVGAGLYEQYF
>TRBJ1-5|15|TRBD1|NA|TRBV19
TGTGCCAGTAGTGCGGACAGGGTGGTTCGGCAGCCCCAGCATTTT
CASSADRVVRQPQHF
>TRBJ1-1|15|NA|NA|TRBV9
TGTGCCAGCAGCGTAGACAGCAGCTTTAACACTGAAGCTTTCTTT
CASSVDSSFNTEAFF
>TRBJ2-2|15|TRBD2|NA|TRBV7-7
TGTGCCAGCACCGGGACTAGCGGGACCACCGGGGAGCTGTTTTTT
CASTGTSGTTGELFF
>TRBJ2-5|11|NA|NA|TRBV27
TGTGCCAGCAGTCTCGGGGAGACCCAGTACTTC
CASSLGETQYF
>TRBJ2-6|14|NA|NA|TRBV30
TGTGCCTGGAGTGTAAGCAGGGCCTCCAACGTCCTGACTTTC
CAWSVSRASNVLTF
>TRBJ2-3|16|TRBD1|NA|TRBV6-6
TGTGCCAGCAGTTACTTCGGACAGGGGACCACAGATACGCAGTATTTT
CASSYFGQGTTDTQYF
>TRBJ1-1|13|NA|NA|TRBV12-5
TGTGCTAGTGGGCGGGACTTGAACACTGAAGCTTTCTTT
CASGRDLNTEAFF
>TRBJ1-1|14|NA|NA|TRBV21-1
TGTGCCAGCAGCAAAGACACTTTACGGACTGAAGCTTTCTTT
CASSKDTLRTEAFF
>TRBJ1-1|14|NA|NA|TRBV18
TGTGCCAGCTCACCACTACCCAGTTCGGAAAAAGCTTTCTTT
CASSPLPSSEKAFF
>TRBJ2-1|15|TRBD2|NA|TRBV6-5
TGTGCCAGCAGCCGCCCAGCGGGGGGGGGAAATGAGCAGTTCTTC
CASSRPAGGGNEQFF
>TRBJ2-7|13|NA|NA|TRBV2
TGTGCCAGCAGTTTAGCGGAAGTCTACGAGCAGTACTTC
CASSLAEVYEQYF
>TRBJ2-7|14|NA|NA|TRBV20-1
TGCAGTGCTAGTTTTGGGGTTGGAGCCTACGAGCAGTACTTC
CSASFGVGAYEQYF
>TRBJ2-5|13|NA|NA|TRBV30
TGTGGAGTTGGTCCCGTTGTAAGAGAGACCCAGTACTTC
CGVGPVVRETQYF
>TRBJ2-7|16|TRBD1|NA|TRBV10-3
TGTGCCATCAGTGACTTGGGAAGACAGGGAGACTACGAGCAGTACTTC
CAISDLGRQGDYEQYF
>TRBJ2-7|16|TRBD2|NA|TRBV7-2
TGTGCCAGCAGCTTATGGGGGGCCCTGACTAGCGGCGAGCAGTACTTC
CASSLWGALTSGEQYF
>TRBJ1-2|15|NA|NA|TRBV7-6
TGTGCCAGCAGCCCAAGGCGTGGGGGTTTCGATGGCTACACCTTC
CASSPRRGGFDGYTF
>TRBJ2-7|14|TRBD1|few|TRBV5-1
TGCGCCAGCAGCTTGGCCGGGACAGGGGGCGAGCAGTACTTC
CASSLAGTGGEQYF
>TRBJ2-1|15|TRBD2|NA|TRBV7-3
TGTGCCAGCAAACTAGCGAACACGTCCTACAATGAGCAGTTCTTC
CASKLANTSYNEQFF
>TRBJ1-4|12|NA|NA|TRBV27
TGTGCCAGCAAACAGGGAAATGAAAAACTGTTTTTT
CASKQGNEKLFF
>TRBJ1-1|17|TRBD1|NA|TRBV7-9
TGTGCCAGCAGCCCGGGCAGGGGGCACCCCATGAACACTGAAGCTTTCTTT
CASSPGRGHPMNTEAFF
>TRBJ2-7|19|TRBD2|NA|TRBV2
TGTGCCAGCAGTGAAGCCCCCGGACACGGACTAGCGGGAGATAACGAGCAGTACTTC
CASSEAPGHGLAGDNEQYF
>TRBJ2-3|15|TRBD1|NA|TRBV11-2
TGTGCCAGCAGCCGTAGACAGGGGGCAACAGATACGCAGTATTTT
CASSRRQGATDTQYF
>TRBJ1-1|15|TRBD1|NA|TRBV2
TGTGCCAGCAGTGTCCCCGGACAGGGAGTTACTGAAGCTTTCTTT
CASSVPGQGVTEAFF
>TRBJ1-5|15|NA|NA|TRBV28
TGTGCCAGCCACACAGGGCAGGGGATAGGTCAGCCCCAGCATTTT
CASHTGQGIGQPQHF
>TRBJ1-4|18|NA|NA|TRBV19
TGTGCCAGTAGTCTTCGGACAGATGAAGTATGGTTCGGTGAAAAACTGTTTTTT
CASSLRTDEVWFGEKLFF
>TRBJ1-1|14|NA|NA|TRBV6-5
TGTGCCAGCAGCCAAGGGGCCCCGAACACTGAAGCTTTCTTT
CASSQGAPNTEAFF
>TRBJ2-7|15|TRBD2|few|TRBV5-4
TGTGCCAGCAGCTTGGATAGCGGGAGGATCTACGAGCAGTACTTC
CASSLDSGRIYEQYF
>TRBJ1-1|13|TRBD1|NA|TRBV30
TGTGCCGGGACCCGGGACAGGAACACTGAAGCTTTCTTT
CAGTRDRNTEAFF